The 11 T cell receptor beta chains presented below share a single source sample, sequenced in a study of technical replicates of blood from a handful of donors. Method: immunoSEQ multiplex PCR; TCRdb's copy keeps in-frame clones and lacks some. The sample includes roughly 83,000 clones, approximately 92% seen only once; the top ten take around 0.25%. Sequencing input: T cells isolated from PBMCs. These TCRs come from a human donor in good health.

To note about this clone: Compared with germline, one end of the junction differs, possibly owing to a read error. CDR3 DNA sequence: TGTGCCAGCAGTGAACCCGGACAGGGCAGCTCCTTC. It encodes CASSEPGQGSSF. The rearrangement uses TRBV2 and TRBJ1-2; TRBD1 aligns across 8 bases. The germline gives CDR1 SNHLY, CDR2 FYNNEI. The CDR3 totals 12 residues.

The chain combines TRBV14 with TRBJ2-7, with 9 bases that match TRBD1. The CDR3 has 15 residues. Germline lookup yields CDR1 SGHDN and CDR2 FVKESK. The V segment lost 5 bases and the J segment 1 base; nucleotides outside the gene matches: 6. CDR3 coding DNA: TGTGCCAGCAGCTTTGACAGGGGGTGGTCCTACGAGCAGTACTTC. Its protein product is CASSFDRGWSYEQYF.

The rearrangement joins TRBV28 to TRBJ1-3; 9 positions match TRBD1. Trimming at V came to 4 bases and at J to 2 bases, leaving 6 bases not matched to a gene. This CDR3 comprises 16 residues. Germline V gives CDR1 MDHEN, CDR2 SYDVKM. For the CDR3, the DNA is TGTGCCAGCAGTTATTACAGGGGGCGAGCTGGAAACACCATATATTTT. Amino acid sequence: CASSYYRGRAGNTIYF.

The V and J genes are TRBV5-1 and TRBJ2-5; D might be TRBD1 (6 bases). V lost 1 base and J 4 bases, leaving 17 bases between the germline ends. The CDR3 is 16 amino acids. Germline V gives CDR1 SGHRS, CDR2 YFSETQ. Written as DNA, the CDR3 is TGCGCCAGCAGCTTGTCCCTCGGCTTAGGGGGAGAGACCCAGTACTTC. This gives the protein CASSLSLGLGGETQYF. Looking up the rest from reference TRBV5-1 and TRBJ2-5 gives the full variable domain: KAGVTQTPRYLIKTRGQQVTLSCSPISGHRSVSWYQQTPGQGLQFLFEYFSETQRNKGNFPGRFSGRQFSNSRSEMNVSTLELGDSALYLCASSLSLGLGGETQYFGPGTRLLVL.

J is TRBJ1-1 and V is TRBV7-9, with D perhaps matching TRBD1 (6 bases). V lost 1 base and J 10 bases, leaving 19 bases between the germline ends. The CDR3 is 15 residues long. Germline values: CDR1 SEHNR, CDR2 FQNEAQ (reference sequence). CDR3 DNA: TGTGCCAGCAGCTTAGGCCCGCGCAGGGGAGGGGGAGCTTTCTTT. It specifies CASSLGPRRGGGAFF.

The rearrangement uses TRBV30 and TRBJ2-3; D unresolved. V was cut by 7 bases and J by 2 bases, with 10 bases left in between. Germline-derived CDR1 and CDR2 are GTSNPN and SVGIG (reference sequence). The CDR3 is 12 residues long. CDR3 DNA: TGTGCCTTCTGCAGGTACACAGATACGCAGTATTTT. Its translation: CAFCRYTDTQYF.

The chain uses TRBV7-9 and TRBJ1-4; D might be TRBD1 (5 bases). V lost 2 bases, J lost 5 bases, and 9 bases lay in between. From germline, CDR1 is SEHNR and CDR2 FQNEAQ (reference sequence). The CDR3 consists of 14 residues. CDR3 amino acids: CASSLHRTNEKLFF. Here the CDR3 DNA reads TGTGCCAGCAGCTTACACAGGACGAATGAAAAACTGTTTTTT.

This clone was seen a handful of times. The CDR3, as DNA: TGTGCCAGCAGTGCGGACAGGGGATTGAGGGGCACTGAAGCTTTCTTT. Translated, it gives CASSADRGLRGTEAFF. The gene calls are TRBV4-2 and TRBJ1-1; TRBD1 matches at 9 bases. The CDR3 spans 16 residues. Trimming removed 6 bases from V and 4 bases from J; junction bases left unmatched: 12. CDR1 is LGHNA, CDR2 YNFKEQ, per germline.

J is TRBJ2-7 and V is TRBV4-2; 8 nucleotides line up with TRBD1. The CDR3 runs 15 residues. V shed 4 bases, J shed 4 bases, and the junction held 9 bases outside the gene matches. Germline V gene sequence: CDR1 LGHNA, CDR2 YNFKEQ. CDR3 bases: TGTGCCAGCAGCCGAGGGGGACAGGACCGATACGAGCAGTACTTC. Its protein is CASSRGGQDRYEQYF.

The chain employs TRBV2 and TRBJ1-2; 9 nucleotides align to TRBD1. The germline V gene encodes CDR1 SNHLY and CDR2 FYNNEI. The CDR3 is made up of 15 amino acids. V lost 3 bases and J lost 0; bases outside the gene matches: 2. The CDR3 loop is CASSERQGANYGYTF. As DNA, the CDR3 is TGTGCCAGCAGTGAGAGACAGGGGGCTAACTATGGCTACACCTTC.

The chain recombines TRBV19 with TRBJ1-2; 7 bases map to TRBD1. CDR3 size: 14 residues. The trim removed 6 bases at V and 5 bases at J, leaving 9 bases unmatched. Germline loops: CDR1 LNHDA, CDR2 SQIVND (reference sequence). The CDR3 reads CASSPTGLPYGYTF. The DNA for the CDR3 is TGTGCCAGTAGCCCGACAGGGCTCCCGTATGGCTACACCTTC. The entire variable domain, with the rest obtained from reference TRBV19 and TRBJ1-2, is as follows: DGGITQSPKYLFRKEGQNVTLSCEQNLNHDAMYWYRQDPGQGLRLIYYSQIVNDFQKGDIAEGYSVSREKKESFPLTVTSAQKNPTAFYLCASSPTGLPYGYTFGSGTRLTVV.